This T cell receptor (beta chain) was retrieved from a study of blood T cell repertoires in COVID-19 (dated by TCRdb to the early 2020s). Regarding the research as a whole: Samples from collaborators originated in the United States, Italy and Spain and spanned both the acute and convalescent phases of COVID-19. The material from the prospective study consisted of cDNA or gDNA derived from T cells, B-cell-depleted T cells, or PBMCs. The dataset comprised deeply sampled blood TCRbeta repertoires from subjects exposed to, actively infected with, or recovered from COVID-19. A freely available public database, intended as a resource for researchers studying the immune response to SARS-CoV-2, is where the repertoires were released. The samples were drawn from the first 160 participants of the ongoing ImmuneRACE study and from 1,254 subjects provided by 6 global collaborators. The sample metadata nearly always contained a de-identified subject ID, COVID-19 status, age in years and sex. HLA class I and class II types, where available, came from metadata supplied by the sample provider rather than from assay-based typing. Points the paper makes about the study in general: The quantity of clinical and demographic metadata differed by source and by participant and was supplied without curation.

Taken from the germline V gene, the CDR1 and CDR2 loops are SGHNT and YENEEA. V is cut by 4 bases and J by 10 bases, and the space between the germline ends is 11 bases. Inclusive of the bounding cysteine and phenylalanine, the CDR3 is 12 residues long. Just CDR3 DNA is preserved here, 36 bases in frame from base 1. This clone has just a few counts. The target of this receptor is not known. One base away there is no much larger clone; base qualities are not given. TCRbeta CDR3 regions were amplified from genomic DNA by means of the immunoSEQ Assay, a bias-controlled multiplex PCR. On the study's bioinformatics: Nucleated cell counts per sample were estimated from amplification of reference gene primers within the assay. To quantify the absolute abundance of each unique TCRbeta CDR3 rearrangement, sequence reads were collapsed and filtered. For each sample, productive Simpson clonality was calculated as the square root of Simpson's diversity index over productive rearrangements. The table comes from immuneACCESS by way of TCRdb, which keeps in-frame sequences with V and J called. Part of the clones is missing from these tables; in studies checked, under half for an unresolved V gene and the rest for unknown reasons. The V and J calls and clone size come from that table; D and trimming were worked out from the DNA. Counted in this sample were 150,000 to 200,000 clones; 87% of them appeared once. The leading ten clones occupy 1.5% to 2% of the sample.

Whole blood was collected in K2EDTA tubes by collaborating institutions according to the institutions' own protocols. For TCRbeta analysis, collaborators shipped samples as frozen whole blood, isolated PBMCs, or DNA extracted from either of those sample types. Sequencing was carried out using peripheral blood. Recombination linked TRBV11-3 to TRBJ2-1; the D gene cannot be resolved reliably. The TCR comes from a woman between 50 and 59 years old with acute or convalescent COVID-19. The CDR3 region has the sequence CASSSPVREQFF. The DNA reads as follows: TGTGCCAGCAGCTCTCCGGTGAGGGAGCAGTTCTTC.